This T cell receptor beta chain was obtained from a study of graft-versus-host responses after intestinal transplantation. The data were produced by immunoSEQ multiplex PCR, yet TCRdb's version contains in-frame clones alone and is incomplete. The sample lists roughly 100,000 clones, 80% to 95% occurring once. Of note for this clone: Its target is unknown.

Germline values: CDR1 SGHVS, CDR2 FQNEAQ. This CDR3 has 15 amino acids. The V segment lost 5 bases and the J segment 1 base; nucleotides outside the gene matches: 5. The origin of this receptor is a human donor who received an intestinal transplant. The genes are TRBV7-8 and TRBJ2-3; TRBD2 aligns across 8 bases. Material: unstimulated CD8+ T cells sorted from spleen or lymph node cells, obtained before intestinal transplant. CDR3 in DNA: TGTGCCAGCAGCACCTTTAGCGGGGGCACAGATACGCAGTATTTT. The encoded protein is CASSTFSGGTDTQYF. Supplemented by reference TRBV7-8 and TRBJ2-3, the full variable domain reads GAGVSQSPRYKVAKRGQDVALRCDPISGHVSLFWYQQALGQGPEFLTYFQNEAQLDKSGLPSDRFFAERPEGSVSTLKIQRTQQEDSAVYLCASSTFSGGTDTQYFGPGTRLTVL.